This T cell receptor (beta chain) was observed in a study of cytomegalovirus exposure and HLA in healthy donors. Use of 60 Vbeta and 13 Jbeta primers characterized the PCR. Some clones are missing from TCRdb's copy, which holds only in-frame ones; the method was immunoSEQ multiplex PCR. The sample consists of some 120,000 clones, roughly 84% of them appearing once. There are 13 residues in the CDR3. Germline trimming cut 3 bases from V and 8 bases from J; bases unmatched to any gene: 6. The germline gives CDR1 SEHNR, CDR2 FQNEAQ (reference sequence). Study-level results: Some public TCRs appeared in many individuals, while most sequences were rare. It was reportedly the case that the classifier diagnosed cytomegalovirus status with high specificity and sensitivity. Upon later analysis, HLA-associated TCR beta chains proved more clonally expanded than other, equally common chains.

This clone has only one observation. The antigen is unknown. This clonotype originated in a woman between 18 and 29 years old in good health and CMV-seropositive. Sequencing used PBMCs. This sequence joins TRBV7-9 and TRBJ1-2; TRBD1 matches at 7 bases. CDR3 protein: CASSFDREEGYTF. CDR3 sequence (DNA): TGTGCCAGCAGCTTTGACAGGGAGGAGGGCTACACCTTC.